This T cell receptor (beta chain) was retrieved from a study of CD8 T cells in ankylosing spondylitis. General study findings and limits: Typical of ankylosing spondylitis blood, it appeared, was a TCR beta motif of roughly eight highly homologous variants. Reports of some motif variants in reactive arthritis synovial fluid and blood predate this one.

A single count supports this clonotype. Antigen unknown. Making the TCR beta libraries involved quantitative 5'-RACE with molecular barcodes. TCRdb analysed the 5' RACE reads with MiXCR anew, one entry per CDR3 protein. The data show about 390,000 distinct CDR3 sequences, 20% to 25% seen once. Per the germline V gene, CDR1 is DFQATT and CDR2 is SNEGSKA (reference sequence). Trimming at V came to 3 bases and at J to 5 bases, leaving 9 bases not matched to a gene. CDR3 length equals 16 residues. Sequenced sample: blood, either unsorted or a sorted T cell fraction (not recorded which). The chain has TRBV20-1 and TRBJ2-3, with 12 nucleotides matching TRBD2. The sequence was collected from a male donor with ankylosing spondylitis. This chain's CDR3 is CSASLLAGGPGDTQYF. The CDR3 nucleotides read TGCAGTGCTAGTCTCCTAGCGGGAGGGCCCGGAGATACGCAGTATTTT.